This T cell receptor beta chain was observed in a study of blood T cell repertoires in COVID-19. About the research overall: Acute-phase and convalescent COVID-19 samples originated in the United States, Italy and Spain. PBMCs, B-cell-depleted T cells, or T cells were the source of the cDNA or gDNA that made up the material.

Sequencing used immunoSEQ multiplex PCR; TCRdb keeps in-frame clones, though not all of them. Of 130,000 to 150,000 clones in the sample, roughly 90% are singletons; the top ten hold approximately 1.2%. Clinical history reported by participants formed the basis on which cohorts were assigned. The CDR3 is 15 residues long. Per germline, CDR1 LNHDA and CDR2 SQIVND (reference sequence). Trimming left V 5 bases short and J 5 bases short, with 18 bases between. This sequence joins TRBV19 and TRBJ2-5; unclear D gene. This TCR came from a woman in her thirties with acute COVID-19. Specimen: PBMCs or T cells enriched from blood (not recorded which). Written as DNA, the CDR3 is TGTGCCAGTAGTCACGGCGTGGAGTCCGGGGAGACCCAGTACTTC. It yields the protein CASSHGVESGETQYF.